Below, 5 T cell receptor beta chains from the same sample are listed, as sequenced in a study of T-cell reconstitution after alpha-beta-depleted transplantation in children. The authors prepared the TCRbeta library with unique molecular identifiers. One entry per CDR3 protein results from TCRdb running MiXCR on the PCR reads. Of about 360,000 distinct CDR3 sequences in the sample, 13% were seen once. The specimen was PBMCs, collected from the stem cell graft. The receptor set was obtained from a human donor who donated a stem cell graft to a child with Fanconi anemia.

The J gene is TRBJ2-3, the V gene TRBV19, with 8 bases aligning to TRBD1. This CDR3 spans 14 amino acids. The germline V gene encodes CDR1 LNHDA and CDR2 SQIVND (reference sequence). The trim removed 7 bases at V and 4 bases at J, leaving 7 bases unmatched. The CDR3 DNA reads TGTGCCAGTACCCTGACAGGGGACCCAGATACGCAGTATTTT. Its translation: CASTLTGDPDTQYF.

This clonotype was seen repeatedly, ten times or more. J is TRBJ2-5 and V is TRBV20-1; perhaps TRBD2 as D (7 bases). The germline V and J ends were trimmed by 0 bases and 4 bases, with 18 bases remaining between them. This CDR3 contains 16 residues. In germline, CDR1 is DFQATT, CDR2 SNEGSKA (reference sequence). The CDR3 reads CSAREERGAIVETQYF. The CDR3 DNA reads TGCAGTGCTAGAGAGGAACGGGGGGCGATTGTAGAGACCCAGTACTTC.

This clonotype was seen just once. J is TRBJ1-5 and V is TRBV18; no firm D call. V was trimmed by 3 bases and J by 8 bases, leaving 14 bases between them. Looked up from germline, CDR1 is KGHSH and CDR2 is LQKENI. The CDR3 extends over 14 amino acids. CDR3: CASSPRSGDKPQHF. The CDR3 DNA reads as TGTGCCAGCTCACCTCGTTCTGGGGATAAGCCCCAGCATTTT.

This clonotype was detected a few times. This rearrangement joins TRBV11-2 to TRBJ2-2, with a tentative D call TRBD2 (5 bases). Germline V CDR1 and CDR2: SGHAT, FQNNGV. V lost 0 bases and J lost 4, with 15 bases in between. The length of the CDR3 is 17 residues. Here the CDR3 DNA reads TGTGCCAGCAGCTTAGACTCAGTCGGAGAGGGCACCGGGGAGCTGTTTTTT. Translating it yields CASSLDSVGEGTGELFF.

Only a few counts were recorded for this clonotype. The DNA for the CDR3 is TGTGCCAGCAGTTTAGTGGGGGATGCTGGCTACACCTTC. This sequence encodes CASSLVGDAGYTF. The chain combines TRBV12-3 or TRBV12-4 with TRBJ1-2, with D tentatively TRBD1 (5 bases). Trimming shortened V by 1 base and J by 7 bases, and 10 bases separated the two germline ends. CDR3 length: 13 residues.